The 21 T cell receptor beta chains below come from one sample, sequenced in a study of blood T cells in healthy people across ages. The authors ran a second PCR of about 6 to 12 cycles using a sample-barcoded 5' primer and a J-beta primer mix. TCRdb analysed the 5' RACE reads with MiXCR anew, one entry per CDR3 protein. The sample shows hundreds of thousands of distinct CDR3 sequences, around 62% of them seen only once. What was sequenced was blood. These receptors were taken from a man in his thirties or forties in good health.

V and J are TRBV6-1 and TRBJ1-4; 7 bases fit TRBD1. V lost 4 bases to trimming and J lost 8 bases; unmatched junction nucleotides: 10. The CDR3 runs 15 residues. Germline loops: CDR1 MNHNS, CDR2 SASEGT. In DNA, the CDR3 is TGTGCCAGCAGTGTTAGGAGGGACAGAACAGAAAAACTGTTTTTT. Translated, it gives CASSVRRDRTEKLFF.

V is TRBV7-2 and J is TRBJ1-2; possible D gene TRBD1, 6 bases. The CDR3 extends over 14 amino acids. Trimming left V 4 bases short and J 10 bases short, with 19 bases between. Germline CDR1 SGHTA, CDR2 FQGNSA. The CDR3 nucleotides read TGTGCCAGCAGCTCAAGAGGGAACAGGGAGGACTACACCTTC. Amino acids: CASSSRGNREDYTF. Complete variable domain (other parts from reference TRBV7-2 and TRBJ1-2): GAGVSQSPSNKVTEKGKDVELRCDPISGHTALYWYRQSLGQGLEFLIYFQGNSAPDKSGLPSDRFSAERTGGSVSTLTIQRTQQEDSAVYLCASSSRGNREDYTFGSGTRLTVV.

CDR3 nucleotide sequence: TGTGCCAGCAGCTCCGGACTGAATGAAGCTTTCTTT. Protein: CASSSGLNEAFF. V usage is TRBV7-9 and J usage is TRBJ1-1; D is unclear. The germline gives CDR1 SEHNR, CDR2 FQNEAQ (reference sequence). This CDR3 has 12 residues. V was shortened by 4 bases and J by 7 bases, with 10 bases between the two germline ends.

The rearrangement links TRBV5-1 to TRBJ2-7; 7 bases are a match to TRBD1. The CDR3 is 14 amino acids. Germline V lookup: CDR1 SGHRS, CDR2 YFSETQ. The V segment lost 4 bases and the J segment 5 bases; nucleotides outside the gene matches: 9. The CDR3, as DNA: TGCGCCAGCAGCAAAGACAGGGAGATCAACGAGCAGTACTTC. Its protein is CASSKDREINEQYF.

Only one count was recorded for this clonotype. This chain joins TRBV12-3 or TRBV12-4 and TRBJ2-1, with 7 nucleotides matching TRBD2. The CDR3 spans 16 residues. Trimming took 6 bases from V and 2 from J; bases not matched to a gene: 10. The CDR3 bases are TGTGCCAGCAGCCCGGCCCGGGGGGACGCCTACAATGAGCAGTTCTTC. Protein product: CASSPARGDAYNEQFF.

This clonotype was detected a few times. The chain has TRBV27 and TRBJ1-6; D is unresolved. This CDR3 has 14 residues. Trimming removed 2 bases from V and 6 bases from J, with 8 bases in between. Germline V CDR1 and CDR2: MNHEY, SMNVEV (reference sequence). The CDR3 DNA follows: TGTGCCAGCAGTTTAGTCGGGTTTAATTCACCCCTCCACTTT. It codes for CASSLVGFNSPLHF.

The chain couples TRBV6-5 to TRBJ1-2, with D unresolved. Between the trimmed V and J ends, which lost 4 bases and 6 bases, there was a span of 12 bases. Germline V gives CDR1 MNHEY, CDR2 SVGAGI. This CDR3 region has 13 residues. In DNA form, the CDR3 reads TGTGCCAGCAGTTCGGCGAGGACGCATGGCTACACCTTC. Encoded protein: CASSSARTHGYTF.

The table lists this clonotype with a few counts. This chain connects TRBV9 to TRBJ2-3, with 8 bases lining up with TRBD1. The CDR3 covers 16 residues. Germline loops: CDR1 SGDLS, CDR2 YYNGEE. Losses at the gene ends were 0 bases for V and 2 bases for J; bases not matched to a gene: 5. For the CDR3, the DNA is TGTGCCAGCAGCGTAGTTGGACAGGGTACCACAGATACGCAGTATTTT. Translated, it gives CASSVVGQGTTDTQYF.

The rearrangement uses TRBV5-1 and TRBJ2-7; D is unresolved. Trimming cost V 3 bases and J 4 bases, with 17 bases left between them. Per germline, CDR1 SGHRS and CDR2 YFSETQ. CDR3 length equals 15 residues. CDR3 amino acids: CASSSSSSAYYEQYF. The CDR3 DNA reads as TGCGCCAGCAGCTCCTCGTCGTCCGCCTATTACGAGCAGTACTTC.

The chain combines TRBV29-1 with TRBJ1-2; D is uncertain. The CDR3 sequence is 10 residues long. CDR1 SQVTM and CDR2 ANQGSEA come from the germline V gene. The germline V and J ends were trimmed by 1 base and 6 bases, with 3 bases remaining between them. CDR3 sequence reads: CSVEGHGYTF. The CDR3 coding sequence is TGCAGCGTTGAAGGGCATGGCTACACCTTC.

Details on this clonotype: The junction and the germline gene differ at one end; a read error may be behind it. The V and J genes are TRBV4-2 and TRBJ2-5, with 11 nucleotides matching TRBD2. This CDR3 comprises 15 residues. Per the germline V gene, CDR1 is LGHNA and CDR2 is YNFKEQ. The CDR3 loop reads CASNQNSGGAQTQYF. CDR3 coding DNA: TGTGCCAGCAACCAAAATAGCGGGGGGGCGCAGACCCAGTACTTC.

The chain uses TRBV30 and TRBJ1-1, with D unresolved. Germline V gene sequence: CDR1 GTSNPN, CDR2 SVGIG (reference sequence). This CDR3 is built from 13 residues. Between the trimmed V and J ends, which lost 2 bases and 2 bases, there was a span of 9 bases. The CDR3 loop reads CAWSPFRNTEAFF. DNA for the CDR3: TGTGCCTGGAGTCCTTTTCGAAACACTGAAGCTTTCTTT.

V usage is TRBV6-2 or TRBV6-3 and J usage is TRBJ2-7; D ambiguous. There are 14 residues in the CDR3. Trimming took off 7 bases at V and 0 bases at J, with 13 bases between the two ends. The germline gives CDR1 MNHEY, CDR2 SVGEGT. The chain's CDR3 is CASIFGMNSYEQYF. The CDR3 DNA sequence: TGTGCCAGCATCTTTGGCATGAACTCCTACGAGCAGTACTTC.

The V gene is TRBV4-2, the J gene TRBJ2-5; D is perhaps TRBD2 (5 bases). V was pared by 0 bases and J by 4 bases, with 15 bases between. In germline, CDR1 is LGHNA, CDR2 YNFKEQ. This CDR3 spans 16 amino acids. CDR3 protein: CASSQDGLAGRETQYF. CDR3 nucleotides: TGTGCCAGCAGCCAAGACGGTCTAGCCGGTCGAGAGACCCAGTACTTC.

The J gene is TRBJ2-4, the V gene TRBV3-1; 11 nucleotides align to TRBD1. V dropped 4 bases and J dropped 0; count of bases not matched to a gene: 5. In germline, CDR1 is LGHDT, CDR2 YNNKEL (reference sequence). CDR3 length equals 17 residues. This CDR3 reads CASSPGQGALAKNIQYF. The CDR3 bases are TGTGCCAGCAGCCCCGGACAGGGGGCATTAGCCAAAAACATTCAGTACTTC.

This chain joins TRBV20-1 and TRBJ2-7; 9 bases are shared with TRBD1. The trim removed 6 bases at V and 2 bases at J, leaving 11 bases unmatched. Germline V gives CDR1 DFQATT, CDR2 SNEGSKA (reference sequence). The CDR3 is 15 residues long. CDR3 loop: CSAIGQGNEPYEQYF. The CDR3 DNA is TGCAGTGCAATTGGACAGGGGAACGAGCCCTACGAGCAGTACTTC.

The chain combines TRBV7-9 with TRBJ2-4, with D tentatively TRBD1 (5 bases). TRBJ2-7 explains the end of the DNA better; the J call may be wrong. Germline V lookup: CDR1 SEHNR, CDR2 FQNEAQ (reference sequence). CDR3 length: 15 amino acids. For the CDR3, the DNA is TGTGCCAGCAGCTTTCAGGGTAAGAACTCCTACGAGCAGTACTTC. As protein: CASSFQGKNSYEQYF.

The chain combines TRBV30 with TRBJ1-1; the D is unclear. The CDR3 totals 11 residues. V was trimmed by 4 bases and J by 5 bases, leaving 8 bases between them. CDR1 and CDR2 from the germline V gene are GTSNPN and SVGIG (reference sequence). CDR3 sequence (DNA): TGTGCCTGGATGGAAGGAACTGAAGCTTTCTTT. Its protein is CAWMEGTEAFF. Together with reference TRBV30 and TRBJ1-1, the CDR3 gives the full variable domain: SQTIHQWPATLVQPVGSPLSLECTVEGTSNPNLYWYRQAAGRGLQLLFYSVGIGQISSEVPQNLSASRPQDRQFILSSKKLLLSDSGFYLCAWMEGTEAFFGQGTRLTVV.

The genes are TRBV3-1 and TRBJ1-5, with D unclear. With 3 bases removed from V and 2 bases from J, the gap between germline ends came to 11 bases. The V gene's germline CDR1 is LGHDT and CDR2 YNNKEL (reference sequence). This CDR3 has 15 residues. The CDR3 loop reads CASSHGERGNQPQHF. The CDR3 DNA is TGTGCCAGCAGCCATGGCGAAAGGGGCAATCAGCCCCAGCATTTT.

This clonotype was seen a handful of times. J is TRBJ2-1 and V is TRBV20-1; 9 positions agree with TRBD1. The CDR3 consists of 16 residues. J lost 8 bases, V lost 6 bases, and 17 bases had no gene match. Per the germline V gene, CDR1 is DFQATT and CDR2 is SNEGSKA (reference sequence). The CDR3 region has the DNA TGCAGTGCCAGGAACCTCGGACAGGGGATATTGGATGAGCAGTTCTTC. Translating gives CSARNLGQGILDEQFF.

The chain has TRBV18 and TRBJ1-1; a weak D match, TRBD1 (5 bases). Germline CDR1 KGHSH, CDR2 LQKENI. Trimming took 5 bases from V and 1 from J, leaving 26 bases between them. This CDR3 is 19 amino acids long. CDR3 protein: CASSTEGAGLLGTNTEAFF. The CDR3 nucleotides are TGTGCCAGCTCAACAGAAGGGGCAGGTCTTCTCGGGACGAACACTGAAGCTTTCTTT.